These T cell receptor beta chains were read from a single sample in a study of blood T cell repertoires in COVID-19. Profiled with immunoSEQ multiplex PCR; TCRdb holds only in-frame clones, not every one. The profile shows 180,000 or so clones, around 90% of them singletons. Material for sequencing was peripheral blood. These receptors were taken from a woman between 50 and 59 years old with acute or convalescent COVID-19. Each CDR3 is given with its conserved first and last residue. Fields, in order: J gene, D gene, clone size, V gene, CDR3 DNA, CDR3 protein. A D gene is named only where the DNA matches it firmly. Size values are once, few and many counts, or a class for expanded clones, and some rows have none.

>TRBJ1-3|.|.|TRBV18
TGTGCCAGCTCACCCACCCCTCCTGAGGGAAACACCATATATTTT
CASSPTPPEGNTIYF
>TRBJ1-5|TRBD1|.|TRBV30
TGTGCCTGGAGCGTTACCGGGGACAGTTGGCTGCCCCAGCATTTT
CAWSVTGDSWLPQHF
>TRBJ1-2|TRBD1|.|TRBV4-3
TGCGCCAGCAGCCAAGATCTAGGCGGCAGGGGGCGCGGTGGCTACACCTTC
CASSQDLGGRGRGGYTF
>TRBJ2-3|TRBD2|.|TRBV4-3
TGCGCCAGCAGCCAGCGGACTAGCGTCACAGATACGCAGTATTTT
CASSQRTSVTDTQYF
>TRBJ1-5|.|few|TRBV12-3/TRBV12-4
TGTGCCAGCAGACCGCCAGGGAATCAGCCCCAGCATTTT
CASRPPGNQPQHF
>TRBJ2-7|.|few|TRBV12-3/TRBV12-4
TGTGCCAGCAGTGCCGACAGCTCCTACGAGCAGTACTTC
CASSADSSYEQYF
>TRBJ2-5|.|.|TRBV12-3/TRBV12-4
TGTGCCAGCAGTTTACTCCAGACCCAGTACTTC
CASSLLQTQYF
>TRBJ2-7|TRBD2|.|TRBV30
TGTGCCTGGAGTGTTTTAGCGGGAGCGCGTGAGCAGTACTTC
CAWSVLAGAREQYF
>TRBJ2-7|TRBD1|.|TRBV18
TGTGCCAGCTCACCGGCCCCCGGGACAGGAAGCTCCTACGAGCAGTACTTC
CASSPAPGTGSSYEQYF
>TRBJ2-2|.|.|TRBV4-2
TGTGCCAGCAGCCAAGATCGGCTAGTGAACACCGGGGAGCTGTTTTTT
CASSQDRLVNTGELFF
>TRBJ2-2|TRBD2|.|TRBV9
TGTGCCAGCAGCGTGGGACGCCGGGGGGGGAACACCGGGGAGCTGTTTTTT
CASSVGRRGGNTGELFF
>TRBJ1-1|.|.|TRBV6-6
TGTGCCAGCACCTTACTCGGGAGAACTGAAGCTTTCTTT
CASTLLGRTEAFF
>TRBJ1-5|TRBD1|.|TRBV2
TGTGCCAGCAGGGGACGACAGGGGAACTACCAGCCCCAGCATTTT
CASRGRQGNYQPQHF
>TRBJ1-4|TRBD1|.|TRBV6-5
TGTGCCAGCAGTCTACAGGGGCCTCATCAAAAACTGTTTTTT
CASSLQGPHQKLFF
>TRBJ1-5|.|.|TRBV30
TGTGCCTGGAGTGTTAGACACAATCAGCCCCAGCATTTT
CAWSVRHNQPQHF
>TRBJ1-1|TRBD1|.|TRBV5-4
TGTGCCAGCGGAACAGGGGGTCGGAACACTGAAGCTTTCTTT
CASGTGGRNTEAFF
>TRBJ1-6|TRBD1|.|TRBV19
TGTGCCAGTAGTATCGGACAGGGGTTAAATTCACCCCTCCACTTT
CASSIGQGLNSPLHF
>TRBJ2-5|.|.|TRBV7-8
TGTGCCAGCAGCCCCATCCAAGAGACCCAGTACTTC
CASSPIQETQYF
>TRBJ2-5|.|.|TRBV3-1/TRBV3-2
TGTGCCAGCAGCCAAGGAGAATGGGAGACCCAGTACTTC
CASSQGEWETQYF
>TRBJ1-1|.|once|TRBV11-2
TGTGCCAGCAGGATTGGGGCCTCGGAAGCTTTCTTT
CASRIGASEAFF
>TRBJ1-4|.|.|TRBV2
TGTGCCAGCAGTGCCCGGGATAATGAAAAACTGTTTTTT
CASSARDNEKLFF
>TRBJ2-3|TRBD2|once|TRBV7-2
TGTGCCAGCAGCTTAGAGAGCGGGAGGGCCACAGATACGCAGTATTTT
CASSLESGRATDTQYF
>TRBJ1-2|TRBD1|.|TRBV24-1
TGTGCCACCAGTGACGGGACAGGAGGATATGGCTACACCTTC
CATSDGTGGYGYTF
>TRBJ1-1|.|.|TRBV5-1
TGCGCCAGCAGCCGGGGGTTGAACACTGAAGCTTTCTTT
CASSRGLNTEAFF
>TRBJ2-7|TRBD1|.|TRBV4-3
TGCGCCAGCAGCCAGGCGACAGGGGGCATATACGAGCAGTACTTC
CASSQATGGIYEQYF
>TRBJ1-2|TRBD1|.|TRBV7-3
TGTGCCAGCAGCTTATCACAGGGGTTTGGCTACACCTTC
CASSLSQGFGYTF
>TRBJ2-4|TRBD1|.|TRBV27
TGTGCCAGCAGTTTAAGGGGGACAGGGGCAGAGTACATTCAGTACTTC
CASSLRGTGAEYIQYF
>TRBJ1-5|TRBD1|.|TRBV5-1
TGCGCCAGCAGCTTAGGGACAGACCAGCCCCAGCATTTT
CASSLGTDQPQHF
>TRBJ2-5|.|.|TRBV6-2/TRBV6-3
TGTGCCAGCAGTCAGCAAGAGACCCAGTACTTC
CASSQQETQYF
>TRBJ2-1|.|.|TRBV11-2
TGTGCCAGCACCCGTGGAGGCGGGGCTTACAATGAGCAGTTCTTC
CASTRGGGAYNEQFF
>TRBJ2-3|TRBD1|.|TRBV7-2
TGTGCCAGCGGCGGGACAGGTTCTTACACAGATACGCAGTATTTT
CASGGTGSYTDTQYF
>TRBJ2-7|TRBD2|.|TRBV6-5
TGTGCCAGCAGTCTTTGGACTAGCGGGGGGTACGAGCAGTACTTC
CASSLWTSGGYEQYF